This T cell receptor (beta chain) was obtained from a study of blood T cell repertoires in COVID-19. At the level of the study: From T cells, B-cell-depleted T cells, or PBMCs came the material, which was cDNA or gDNA.

This table comes from immunoSEQ multiplex PCR, and its TCRdb copy is limited to in-frame clones, with some not included. The sample consists of 210,000 or so clones, 70% to 90% of them appearing once. Looked up from germline, CDR1 is MNHEY and CDR2 is SVGAGI. There are 13 residues in the CDR3. Trimming shortened V by 6 bases and J by 6 bases, and 14 bases separated the two germline ends. The sequenced sample consisted of peripheral blood. This sequence originates from a woman aged 40 to 50 who had recovered from COVID-19. The chain couples TRBV6-5 to TRBJ1-1; D perhaps matches TRBD1 (6 bases). The CDR3 sequence is CASSLLQGAEAFF. CDR3 nucleotide sequence: TGTGCCAGCAGCCTACTACAGGGCGCTGAAGCTTTCTTT.